The 28 T cell receptor beta chains in this list originate from one sample, sequenced in a study of T-cell reconstitution after alpha-beta-depleted transplantation in children. Unique molecular identifiers were incorporated when the TCRbeta library was constructed. TCRdb processed the PCR reads anew with MiXCR; each CDR3 protein has one entry. The sample records roughly 570,000 distinct CDR3 sequences, approximately 30% being singletons. The sequences come from PBMCs, collected before TCRalphabeta/CD19-depleted stem cell transplant. The receptors stem from a boy in the first two years of life with Wiskott-Aldrich syndrome, due to receive a stem cell transplant.

This clonotype occurred a few times. The chain is built from TRBV5-1 and TRBJ1-6; D uncertain. Germline V gene sequence: CDR1 SGHRS, CDR2 YFSETQ. V lost 0 bases and J lost 10, with 8 bases in between. The CDR3 is made up of 13 amino acids. For the CDR3, the DNA is TGCGCCAGCAGCTTGGGGGAAGGCTCACCCCTCCACTTT. Amino acid sequence: CASSLGEGSPLHF.

This clonotype was seen more than once but under ten times. Lacking the conserved final phenylalanine or tryptophan, this CDR3 likely reflects a read error. No DNA is shown, since the ends of the CDR3 on it are uncertain; the CDR3 is the one TCRdb lists. The chain combines TRBV10-3 with TRBJ2-1; the DNA was not compared with TRBD1, the D call given in the table. Germline lookup yields CDR1 ENHRY and CDR2 SYGVKD. The length of the CDR3 is 16 amino acids, counting both ends. CDR3 in amino acids: CAISESIGSYGAKPRI.

The chain carries TRBV20-1 and TRBJ2-1; 7 positions match TRBD2. Trimming cost V 3 bases and J 4 bases; bases outside gene matches: 9. Germline V CDR1 and CDR2: DFQATT, SNEGSKA (reference sequence). This CDR3 comprises 15 residues. The CDR3 DNA follows: TGCAGTGCTAGCAAAGGGACTACACTTTACAATGAGCAGTTCTTC. Residues: CSASKGTTLYNEQFF.

The rearrangement uses TRBV9 and TRBJ2-5; D not certain. V shed 3 bases and J shed 5 bases, with 11 bases lying between them. This CDR3 contains 13 residues. CDR1 and CDR2 from the germline V gene are SGDLS and YYNGEE. The CDR3 region is CASSEPHEETQYF. CDR3 nucleotides: TGTGCCAGCAGCGAGCCCCATGAGGAGACCCAGTACTTC.

This clonotype was picked up a small number of times. The chain has TRBV5-4 and TRBJ2-1, with 8 bases fitting TRBD2. Germline CDR1 SGHNT, CDR2 YYREEE (reference sequence). The CDR3 sequence is 14 residues long. J lost 7 bases, V lost 4 bases, and 7 bases had no gene match. The CDR3 DNA is TGTGCCAGCAGCGCCGCACTAGCGGAAAATGAGCAGTTCTTC. It specifies CASSAALAENEQFF.

The table lists this clonotype with a few counts. This may be a read error, as it is one base from a much larger clone. The chain has TRBV9 and TRBJ2-1; D is unresolved. This CDR3 is built from 12 residues. Trimming removed 0 bases at V and 3 bases at J, with 1 base between. Germline CDR1 reads SGDLS; CDR2 reads YYNGEE. This CDR3 is CASSVVYNEQFF. CDR3 sequence (DNA): TGTGCCAGCAGCGTAGTCTACAATGAGCAGTTCTTC.

This chain connects TRBV30 to TRBJ2-5; 12 bases align to TRBD2. This CDR3 contains 16 residues. V was clipped by 4 bases and J by 5 bases; unmatched bases: 11. CDR1 GTSNPN and CDR2 SVGIG come from the germline V gene (reference sequence). CDR3 nucleotide sequence: TGTGCCTGGACCAAACCCGGACTAGCGGGACGGGAGACCCAGTACTTC. This translates into CAWTKPGLAGRETQYF.

The chain uses TRBV12-3 or TRBV12-4 and TRBJ2-3; D gene uncertain. V shed 8 bases and J shed 1 base, with 13 bases lying between them. The CDR3 is made up of 14 amino acids. The CDR3 DNA sequence: TGTGCCAGCGCCCTGTGGGTGGGCACAGATACGCAGTATTTT. This codes for CASALWVGTDTQYF.

This clonotype has only a few counts. The CDR3 is CAIRTGFGLDTQYF. The CDR3, as DNA: TGTGCCATCAGGACAGGGTTTGGCCTGGATACGCAGTATTTT. The chain recombines TRBV10-3 with TRBJ2-3, with 7 bases aligning to TRBD1. The CDR3 loop spans 14 amino acids. The V and J ends lost 6 bases and 6 bases, in that order; junction bases with no gene match: 9. Germline assignment: CDR1 ENHRY and CDR2 SYGVKD.

This chain connects TRBV10-1 to TRBJ2-1; TRBD2 might be the D (6 bases). V lost 8 bases to trimming and J lost 10 bases, with 18 bases between them. This CDR3 region has 13 residues. Germline V lookup: CDR1 WNHNN, CDR2 SYGVQD (reference sequence). The CDR3 DNA reads as TGCGCCAGCGGCTCGGGACTCCAAGTGGAGCAGTTCTTC. Its protein product is CASGSGLQVEQFF.

This clonotype was detected only a few times. The chain couples TRBV12-3 or TRBV12-4 to TRBJ1-5; D gene uncertain. This CDR3 has 15 amino acids. The V end was cut by 2 bases, the J end by 3 bases, with 11 bases between. CDR3 loop: CASSLRLRNNQPQHF. Here the CDR3 DNA reads TGTGCCAGCAGTTTAAGACTCCGCAACAATCAGCCCCAGCATTTT.

This chain uses TRBV7-9 with TRBJ2-5; perhaps TRBD1 as D (5 bases). Germline V gives CDR1 SEHNR, CDR2 FQNEAQ (reference sequence). The CDR3 totals 16 residues. V lost 2 bases to trimming and J lost 3 bases, with 16 bases between them. The CDR3: CASSLPGWSLEETQYF. CDR3 in DNA: TGTGCCAGCAGCTTACCAGGGTGGAGTCTGGAAGAGACCCAGTACTTC. Looking up the rest from reference TRBV7-9 and TRBJ2-5 gives the full variable domain: DTGVSQNPRHKITKRGQNVTFRCDPISEHNRLYWYRQTLGQGPEFLTYFQNEAQLEKSRLLSDRFSAERPKGSFSTLEIQRTEQGDSAMYLCASSLPGWSLEETQYFGPGTRLLVL.

This chain joins TRBV20-1 and TRBJ1-5; 10 nucleotides line up with TRBD1. Germline V gives CDR1 DFQATT, CDR2 SNEGSKA (reference sequence). The V and J ends lost 0 bases and 4 bases, in that order; junction bases with no gene match: 6. The CDR3 covers 16 residues. This chain's CDR3 is CSARDGTGVRNQPQHF. The CDR3 bases are TGCAGTGCTAGAGATGGGACAGGGGTACGGAATCAGCCCCAGCATTTT.

This clonotype was seen more than once but under ten times. This chain connects TRBV7-9 to TRBJ2-1; a weak D match, TRBD2 (6 bases). Per germline, CDR1 SEHNR and CDR2 FQNEAQ (reference sequence). This CDR3 contains 13 residues. V lost 1 base to trimming and J lost 9 bases, with 10 bases between them. The CDR3 reads CASSLEVSGEQFF. CDR3 bases: TGTGCCAGCAGCTTAGAGGTTAGCGGTGAGCAGTTCTTC.

The table lists this clonotype with a few counts. The chain carries TRBV3-1 and TRBJ1-1, with TRBD1 identical over 7 bases. The germline gives CDR1 LGHDT, CDR2 YNNKEL (reference sequence). Germline trimming cut 4 bases from V and 5 bases from J; bases unmatched to any gene: 10. The CDR3 is 15 amino acids. The CDR3 sequence is CASSLGQAGKTEAFF. As DNA, the CDR3 is TGTGCCAGCAGCCTCGGACAGGCCGGAAAAACTGAAGCTTTCTTT.

This clonotype showed up just a few times. This sequence joins TRBV5-5 and TRBJ2-7; possibly TRBD1 or TRBD2 for D (5 bases each). The V end lost 5 bases, the J end lost 2 bases, and 11 bases lay between the germline ends. The V gene's germline CDR1 is SGHKS and CDR2 YYEKEE (reference sequence). CDR3 length: 13 amino acids. The CDR3 loop reads CASSRVGAYEQYF. DNA for the CDR3: TGTGCCAGCAGTCGCGTGGGGGCCTACGAGCAGTACTTC.

This chain joins TRBV20-1 and TRBJ2-5; 7 nucleotides line up with TRBD2. CDR3 length equals 14 residues. J was trimmed by 2 bases and V by 3 bases; bases with no gene match: 6. Germline V lookup: CDR1 DFQATT, CDR2 SNEGSKA (reference sequence). In DNA, the CDR3 is TGCAGTGCTAGCGCGAGCGGGGAACAAGAGACCCAGTACTTC. Translation: CSASASGEQETQYF.

The V gene is TRBV5-1, the J gene TRBJ2-2, with TRBD1 identical over 8 bases. V lost 4 bases to trimming and J lost 0 bases; unmatched junction nucleotides: 5. Per the germline V gene, CDR1 is SGHRS and CDR2 is YFSETQ. The CDR3 totals 16 residues. The CDR3 DNA sequence: TGCGCCAGCAGCCCCCGGACAGGGACGAACACCGGGGAGCTGTTTTTT. Encoded protein: CASSPRTGTNTGELFF.

This clonotype has a handful of counts. The chain couples TRBV4-2 to TRBJ2-1, with D perhaps TRBD1 or TRBD2 (9 bases each). Trimming left V 6 bases short and J 4 bases short, with 34 bases between. This CDR3 contains 21 residues. Germline V gene sequence: CDR1 LGHNA, CDR2 YNFKEQ. The CDR3 region is CASSLKDGQGLVTSGYNEQFF. The CDR3 bases are TGTGCCAGCAGTCTAAAGGACGGACAGGGGTTGGTGACTAGCGGATACAATGAGCAGTTCTTC.

The chain uses TRBV10-3 and TRBJ1-1, with no clear D. Trimming removed 0 bases at V and 6 bases at J, with 11 bases between. Looked up from germline, CDR1 is ENHRY and CDR2 is SYGVKD. The CDR3 has 14 residues. In DNA, the CDR3 is TGTGCCATCAGTGAGTCCCTGACCACACCTGAAGCTTTCTTT. Protein product: CAISESLTTPEAFF.

The chain employs TRBV15 and TRBJ2-7; TRBD1 agrees at 8 bases. Germline loops: CDR1 LNHNV, CDR2 YYDKDF (reference sequence). The CDR3 runs to 15 residues. V shed 4 bases, J shed 4 bases, and the junction held 9 bases outside the gene matches. This chain's CDR3 is CATSKFQGATYEQYF. The DNA of the CDR3 is TGTGCCACCAGCAAATTTCAGGGGGCTACATACGAGCAGTACTTC.

This chain connects TRBV10-3 to TRBJ2-7; 7 positions match TRBD1. Looked up from germline, CDR1 is ENHRY and CDR2 is SYGVKD. The CDR3 runs 15 residues. The J segment lost 0 bases and the V segment lost 5 bases, leaving 7 bases of the junction unmatched. CDR3 in amino acids: CAISPIRDSSYEQYF. The CDR3 DNA is TGTGCCATCAGTCCCATCCGGGACAGCTCCTACGAGCAGTACTTC.

The chain carries TRBV7-9 and TRBJ2-5; 7 nucleotides line up with TRBD1. The V gene end was trimmed by 2 bases and the J gene end by 2 bases; junction bases not matched to a gene: 8. There are 16 residues in the CDR3. Germline CDR1 is SEHNR and CDR2 is FQNEAQ (reference sequence). CDR3 in DNA: TGTGCCAGCAGCTTATTTGGTGGGGGACAGCAAGAGACCCAGTACTTC. Protein sequence: CASSLFGGGQQETQYF.

V usage is TRBV20-1 and J usage is TRBJ2-6; D ambiguous. The V gene lost 3 bases and the J gene lost 0 bases, with 9 bases spanning the gap. The germline V gene encodes CDR1 DFQATT and CDR2 SNEGSKA (reference sequence). The CDR3 runs to 15 residues. The CDR3: CSASQVLSGANVLTF. CDR3 coding DNA: TGCAGTGCTAGCCAGGTCCTCTCTGGGGCCAACGTCCTGACTTTC.

This clonotype showed up just a few times. This sequence joins TRBV5-5 and TRBJ2-3; 7 bases fit TRBD2. There are 15 residues in the CDR3. Germline trimming cut 9 bases from V and 4 bases from J; bases unmatched to any gene: 14. The germline gives CDR1 SGHKS, CDR2 YYEKEE (reference sequence). The DNA for the CDR3 is TGTGCCACCACTGGGAGGGCCTCGATGTCAGATACGCAGTATTTT. It translates to CATTGRASMSDTQYF. The complete variable domain, with remaining parts taken from reference TRBV5-5 and TRBJ2-3, reads DAGVTQSPTHLIKTRGQQVTLRCSPISGHKSVSWYQQVLGQGPQFIFQYYEKEERGRGNFPDRFSARQFPNYSSELNVNALLLGDSALYLCATTGRASMSDTQYFGPGTRLTVL.

This clonotype appeared a few times. The chain uses TRBV5-1 and TRBJ2-2; no definite D call. Germline CDR1 SGHRS, CDR2 YFSETQ. Trimming left V 4 bases short and J 5 bases short, with 21 bases between. The CDR3 loop spans 17 amino acids. The CDR3 here is CASSPLTPALGTGELFF. The CDR3 region has the DNA TGCGCCAGCAGCCCCCTGACCCCTGCGTTGGGGACCGGGGAGCTGTTTTTT. Full variable domain (outside the CDR3, taken from reference TRBV5-1 and TRBJ2-2): KAGVTQTPRYLIKTRGQQVTLSCSPISGHRSVSWYQQTPGQGLQFLFEYFSETQRNKGNFPGRFSGRQFSNSRSEMNVSTLELGDSALYLCASSPLTPALGTGELFFGEGSRLTVL.

The chain combines TRBV5-5 with TRBJ1-4, with D tentatively TRBD1 (5 bases). V was clipped by 2 bases and J by 8 bases, with 13 bases between them. The CDR3 spans 14 residues. Germline CDR1 reads SGHKS; CDR2 reads YYEKEE (reference sequence). CDR3 bases: TGTGCCAGCAGCTTTCGGAGGGGTGGGGAAAAACTGTTTTTT. Residues: CASSFRRGGEKLFF.

The chain joins TRBV20-1 to TRBJ2-2; D ambiguous. CDR3 length: 16 amino acids. The ends were cut back, 0 bases at V and 2 bases at J, with 13 bases in the middle. Germline CDR1 and CDR2: DFQATT and SNEGSKA (reference sequence). CDR3 protein: CSAREGWTQNTGELFF. CDR3 DNA: TGCAGTGCTAGAGAAGGATGGACGCAAAACACCGGGGAGCTGTTTTTT.